This TCR beta chain was captured by sequencing in a study of identical twins. Each CDR3 protein gets one entry after TCRdb re-called the 5' RACE reads with MiXCR. Of approximately 230,000 distinct CDR3 sequences in the sample, 5.5% to 7.5% were seen once. The CDR3 is made up of 13 amino acids. V was cut by 2 bases and J by 3 bases, with 8 bases left in between. The sample was also linked to a second study, of T cells expressing NK-cell markers. As reported in that work: For several experiments, T cell sorting was restricted to the alpha-beta TCR population by means of an anti-gamma-delta TCR antibody.

V is TRBV12-3 or TRBV12-4 and J is TRBJ2-7; D is tentatively TRBD1 or TRBD2 (5 bases each). This clonotype was sampled from a woman between 18 and 30 years old in good health. Sequences were obtained from CD8+ T cells sorted from blood. The CDR3 sequence: CASSLRGLYEQYF. CDR3 bases: TGTGCCAGCAGTTTACGGGGCCTCTACGAGCAGTACTTC.